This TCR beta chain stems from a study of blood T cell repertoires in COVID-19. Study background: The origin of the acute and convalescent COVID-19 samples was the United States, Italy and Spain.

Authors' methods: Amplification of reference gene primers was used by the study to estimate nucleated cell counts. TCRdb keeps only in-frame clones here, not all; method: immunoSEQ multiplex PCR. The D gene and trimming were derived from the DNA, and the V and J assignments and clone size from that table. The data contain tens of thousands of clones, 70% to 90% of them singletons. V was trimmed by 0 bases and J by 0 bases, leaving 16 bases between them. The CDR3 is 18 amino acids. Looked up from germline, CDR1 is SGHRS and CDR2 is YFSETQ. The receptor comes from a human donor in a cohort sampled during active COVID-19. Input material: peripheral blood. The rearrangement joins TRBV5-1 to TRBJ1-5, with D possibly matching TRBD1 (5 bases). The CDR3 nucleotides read TGCGCCAGCAGCTTGGGCCCTCGGACACCGGATAGCAATCAGCCCCAGCATTTT. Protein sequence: CASSLGPRTPDSNQPQHF.